This T cell receptor beta chain comes out of a study of Ad26.COV2.S vaccination and SARS-CoV-2 variants. Overall study context: Ad26.COV2.S shots went into the muscle once or twice, 56 days apart.

The treatment is: 15 to 20 received Ad26.COV2.S at low or high dose, single or two shots; several received placebo; per-sample allocation not given. Sampling was performed 63 days after the first vaccine or placebo injection. Vaccination employed an Ad26 vector expressing the Wuhan-strain SARS-CoV-2 spike. Germline V gene data show CDR1 as LNHDA and CDR2 as SQIVND (reference sequence). The CDR3 sequence is 17 residues long. The V and J ends lost 5 bases and 0 bases, in that order; junction bases with no gene match: 6. Sequencing used immunoSEQ multiplex PCR; TCRdb keeps in-frame clones, though not all of them. Of approximately 500,000 clones listed, roughly 85% were seen once; the top ten hold roughly 13%.

This chain joins TRBV19 and TRBJ2-1, with 11 bases lining up with TRBD2. This sequence originates from a person aged 18-60 years who received the Ad26.COV2.S COVID-19 vaccine or a placebo. This sample comprised peripheral blood, obtained in a trial of Ad26.COV2.S vaccine versus placebo. Here the CDR3 reads CASSARLAGNSYNEQFF. CDR3 nucleotide sequence: TGTGCCAGTAGTGCCAGACTAGCGGGGAACTCCTACAATGAGCAGTTCTTC.